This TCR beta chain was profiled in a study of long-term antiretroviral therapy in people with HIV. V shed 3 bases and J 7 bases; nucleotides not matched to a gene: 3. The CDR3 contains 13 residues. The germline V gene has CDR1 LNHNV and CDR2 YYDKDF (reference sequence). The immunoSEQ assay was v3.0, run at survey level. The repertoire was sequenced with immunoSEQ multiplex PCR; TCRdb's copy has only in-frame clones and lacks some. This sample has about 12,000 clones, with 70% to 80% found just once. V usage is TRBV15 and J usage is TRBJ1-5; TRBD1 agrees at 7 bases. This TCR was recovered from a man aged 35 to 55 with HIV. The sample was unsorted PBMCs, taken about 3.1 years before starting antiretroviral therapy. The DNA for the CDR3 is TGTGCCACCAGCAGTTCAGGGGGACAGCCCCAGCATTTT. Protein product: CATSSSGGQPQHF.